The source of this T cell receptor (beta chain) is a study of identical twins. V was pared by 5 bases and J by 4 bases, with 8 bases between. This CDR3 has 12 residues. Study-level points and caveats: Zero-insertion analyses could be partly confounded by invariant MAIT and iNKT cells.

Template switching supplied a universal primer site; unique molecular identifiers were carried on the cDNA. One entry per CDR3 protein, called by TCRdb with MiXCR from the 5' RACE reads. The sample contains 200,000 to 300,000 distinct CDR3 sequences, about 12% of which appear only once. This clonotype has ten or more counts. Its antigen is undetermined. The sample was also reused in another study, on yellow fever vaccine responses in identical twins.

Sequencing was carried out using memory (CD45RO+) T cells sorted from blood. This clonotype was sampled from a woman younger than 35 in good health. The chain recombines TRBV12-3 or TRBV12-4 with TRBJ1-2; a possible D gene is TRBD1 (6 bases). The CDR3 DNA reads TGTGCCAGCAGTCCGACAGGCTATGGCTACACCTTC. This gives the protein CASSPTGYGYTF.